A single sample gave rise to the 20 T cell receptor beta chains below, sequenced in a study of T cell clonality in common variable immunodeficiency. The method was immunoSEQ multiplex PCR; TCRdb's version includes in-frame clones alone and lacks a portion of them. The specimen has tens of thousands of clones, none found just once. Source material: peripheral blood mononuclear cells. These receptors were obtained from a person between 18 and 75 years old in good health.

This clone was counted many times. The read terminates 3 residues ahead of where the CDR3 ends, so the germline J gene completes it. V is TRBV30 and J is TRBJ2-1; D may be TRBD2 (5 bases). Deletions cut 5 bases from V and 9 bases from J, with 14 bases between. CDR1 is GTSNPN, CDR2 SVGIG, per germline (reference sequence). The CDR3 is 12 amino acids. The covered CDR3 bases are TGTGCCTGGGACTACCTACTTGGTGAG. Its protein is CAWDYLLGE. The CDR3, in full, reads CAWDYLLGEQFF.

This clone was recorded many times. The read terminates 3 residues ahead of where the CDR3 ends, so the germline J gene completes it. The genes are TRBV10-3 and TRBJ2-7; 7 nucleotides line up with TRBD1. This CDR3 spans 14 amino acids. The germline gives CDR1 ENHRY, CDR2 SYGVKD. The V segment lost 9 bases and the J segment 2 bases; nucleotides outside the gene matches: 10. The CDR3 sequence is CAIKAGTETYEQYF. CDR3 DNA (partial): TGTGCCATTAAAGCCGGGACAGAAACCTACGAG.

The sample holds many counts of this clone. The part of the CDR3 DNA that was read is TGCAGTGCTTCAGGGTACACTGAA. This codes for CSASGYTE. In full, the CDR3 is CSASGYTEAFF. This sequence joins TRBV20-1 and TRBJ1-1, with a weak D call TRBD1 (5 bases). The read ends 3 residues early relative to the CDR3; the germline J gene fills the gap. CDR1 and CDR2 (germline): DFQATT, SNEGSKA (reference sequence). Deletions cut 5 bases from V and 3 bases from J, with 7 bases between. The CDR3 loop spans 11 amino acids.

This clone was picked up many times. The CDR3 extends 3 residues past the end of the read, so its final part is completed from the germline J gene. The rearrangement links TRBV19 to TRBJ2-3, with a weak D call TRBD1 (6 bases). This CDR3 is built from 13 residues. Deletions cut 10 bases from V and 2 bases from J, with 13 bases between. Germline assignment: CDR1 LNHDA and CDR2 SQIVND (reference sequence). CDR3 bases read: TGTGCCACCATGACAGGTCTCACAGATACG. This translates into CATMTGLTDT. The CDR3 as a whole reads CATMTGLTDTQYF.

This clone was recorded at least ten times. The CDR3 is cut off 3 residues early in the read; its end comes from the germline J gene. The chain recombines TRBV13 with TRBJ2-1, with 9 positions matching TRBD2. V lost 7 bases and J lost 5; bases outside the gene matches: 9. CDR3 size: 15 residues. CDR1 and CDR2 (germline): PRHDT, FYEKMQ (reference sequence). The CDR3 protein is CASTVGLAPNNEQFF. The CDR3 bases that were read are TGTGCCAGCACCGTCGGACTAGCGCCTAACAATGAG.

This clone was observed many times. The read comes to an end 3 residues before the CDR3 does, leaving the germline J gene to fill in the end. This chain joins TRBV12-3 or TRBV12-4 and TRBJ2-2; D possibly corresponds to TRBD1 (6 bases). The CDR3 has 16 residues. V shed 8 bases and J shed 2 bases, with 18 bases lying between them. The CDR3 DNA, read in part, is TGTGCCAGCTACGCCTCGGGACAAATCAACACCGGGGAG. The encoded protein is CASYASGQINTGE. The full-length CDR3 reads as CASYASGQINTGELFF.

There are many counts of this clone. With the read ending 3 residues before the CDR3 end, the germline J gene is used to fill in that end. The rearrangement links TRBV28 to TRBJ1-2; unclear D gene. Germline V gives CDR1 MDHEN, CDR2 SYDVKM. The CDR3 runs 12 residues. V lost 6 bases and J lost 0, with 5 bases in between. The part of the CDR3 DNA that was read is TGTGCCAGCAGGGGCACTAACTATGGC. Translating it yields CASRGTNYG. The CDR3 reads in full as CASRGTNYGYTF.

This clone came up many times. The sequenced fragment ends 3 residues before the CDR3 boundary, so the rest is inferred from the germline J gene. V gene TRBV28 combines with J gene TRBJ2-7; the match to TRBD2 covers 14 bases. The junction had 14 bases not matched to a gene; V was cut back by 10 bases and J by 6 bases. There are 16 residues in the CDR3. Germline CDR1 and CDR2: MDHEN and SYDVKM. The sequenced CDR3 bases are TGTGCCATCCGGGGGACTAGCGGGAGTGTGGGGGGCGAG. Translated, it gives CAIRGTSGSVGGE. The full CDR3 protein is CAIRGTSGSVGGEQYF.

This clone was found a few times. The same CDR3 is also encoded by other DNA sequences in this sample. CDR3 protein: CASSLTSGNTGELFF. The CDR3 DNA, read in part, is TGTGCCAGCAGCTTGACTAGCGGGAACACCGGGGAG. The chain has TRBV7-3 and TRBJ2-2; 9 positions agree with TRBD2. The read ends 3 residues before the CDR3 terminus; that terminus is restored from the germline J gene. Germline V gene lookup returns CDR1 SGHTA and CDR2 FQGTGA. The CDR3 totals 15 residues. The trim removed 3 bases at V and 1 base at J, leaving 0 bases unmatched.

This clone was counted at least ten times. The sequenced fragment ends 3 residues before the CDR3 boundary, so the rest is inferred from the germline J gene. The gene calls are TRBV20-1 and TRBJ2-3; 12 bases map to TRBD2. Germline-derived CDR1 and CDR2 are DFQATT and SNEGSKA (reference sequence). The CDR3 has 17 residues. V lost 0 bases, J lost 4 bases, and 8 bases stayed unmatched. CDR3 sequence: CSARDPQLAGGPDTQYF. The DNA read from the CDR3 is TGCAGTGCTAGAGACCCGCAACTAGCGGGAGGTCCAGATACG.

This clone was recorded many times. The CDR3 is cut off 3 residues early in the read; its end comes from the germline J gene. The rearrangement links TRBV7-2 to TRBJ2-3; the D is unclear. CDR1 is SGHTA and CDR2 is FQGNSA in the germline V gene. The CDR3 is 11 amino acids. Trimming took off 3 bases at V and 5 bases at J, with 3 bases between the two ends. CDR3 DNA (partial): TGTGCCAGCAGCTTCCTAGATACG. Amino acids: CASSFLDT. The complete CDR3 sequence is CASSFLDTQYF.

This clone came up many times. The read falls 3 residues short of the CDR3 end, and the missing part is taken from the germline J gene. This sequence joins TRBV5-6 and TRBJ2-7; the D gene is possibly TRBD1 (6 bases). CDR1 is SGHDT and CDR2 is YYEEEE in the germline V gene. CDR3 size: 12 residues. V lost 6 bases and J lost 3, with 10 bases in between. This chain's CDR3 is CASTDSNYEQYF. The part of the CDR3 DNA that was read is TGTGCCAGCACGGACAGCAACTACGAG.

This clone was detected ten times or more. The read terminates 3 residues before the CDR3 end, so the remaining end is supplied by the germline J gene. The V gene is TRBV7-6, the J gene TRBJ2-7, with a possible D match to TRBD2 (5 bases). Germline V gene data show CDR1 as SGHVS and CDR2 as FNYEAQ. The V end lost 5 bases, the J end lost 0 bases, and 20 bases lay between the germline ends. CDR3 length: 17 residues. CDR3 region: CASSSGRADISSYEQYF. The sequenced CDR3 bases are TGTGCCAGCAGCAGCGGACGAGCGGATATTAGCTCCTACGAG.

This clone was recorded many times. From the germline J gene comes the end of the CDR3, since the read stops 3 residues before it. The V and J genes are TRBV2 and TRBJ1-1; D remains ambiguous. Trimming stripped 6 bases from V and 1 base from J, with 3 bases between. The V gene's germline CDR1 is SNHLY and CDR2 FYNNEI. The CDR3 contains 11 residues. The CDR3 loop is CASSQNTEAFF. The covered CDR3 bases are TGTGCCAGCAGCCAGAACACTGAA.

This clone was picked up many times. The CDR3 goes on 3 residues after the read ends, and that part is filled in from the germline J gene. This rearrangement joins TRBV7-9 to TRBJ1-5; 8 bases fit TRBD1. The trim removed 5 bases at V and 8 bases at J, leaving 11 bases unmatched. The CDR3 runs 15 residues. The germline CDR1 and CDR2 sequences are SEHNR and FQNEAQ (reference sequence). CDR3 region: CASSTDRDRMEPQHF. CDR3 DNA, as far as it was read: TGTGCCAGCAGCACGGACCGGGACAGGATGGAGCCC.

This clone has a count of ten or more. The read gets to within 3 residues of the CDR3 end, and the germline J gene fills in the rest. The chain has TRBV2 and TRBJ1-2; 11 nucleotides agree with TRBD1. Germline CDR1 reads SNHLY; CDR2 reads FYNNEI. The CDR3 runs 11 residues. Incomplete CDR3 DNA: TGTGCCGGACAGGGGGCGCGGGGC. Protein product: CAGQGARG. The CDR3 as a whole reads CAGQGARGYTF.

This clone was recorded at least ten times. The CDR3 end lies 3 residues beyond the end of the read and is filled in from the germline J gene. The chain joins TRBV19 to TRBJ2-3; D could derive from TRBD1 or TRBD2 (6 bases each). The V gene lost 3 bases and the J gene lost 4 bases, with 20 bases spanning the gap. The germline CDR1 and CDR2 sequences are LNHDA and SQIVND (reference sequence). This CDR3 region has 17 residues. CDR3 protein: CASSIQTGTRRADTQYF. CDR3 DNA (partial): TGTGCCAGTAGTATCCAGACAGGCACGAGGAGGGCAGATACG.

As to this clone: The read falls 3 residues short of the CDR3 end, and the missing part is taken from the germline J gene. V gene TRBV7-2 combines with J gene TRBJ1-6; unclear D gene. CDR1 SGHTA and CDR2 FQGNSA come from the germline V gene. The CDR3 is made up of 14 amino acids. The V end lost 6 bases, the J end lost 5 bases, and 11 bases lay between the germline ends. CDR3 sequence: CASSSQLNNSPLHF. CDR3 DNA (partial): TGTGCCAGCAGTTCACAGCTGAATAATTCACCC.

This clone appeared many times. The read halts 3 residues ahead of the CDR3 end, with the missing end drawn from the germline J gene. This chain links TRBV18 with TRBJ2-1, with D possibly being TRBD1 (5 bases). The CDR3 runs to 15 residues. Trimming removed 0 bases at V and 2 bases at J, with 8 bases between. CDR1 is KGHSH, CDR2 LQKENI, per germline. The CDR3 sequence is CASSPPHRPYNEQFF. Partial CDR3 DNA: TGTGCCAGCTCACCACCTCACAGGCCCTACAATGAG.

This clone was seen at least ten times. The DNA ends 3 residues before the CDR3 does, and the rest of the CDR3 is filled in from the germline J gene. This rearrangement joins TRBV5-6 to TRBJ1-1; maybe TRBD1 (5 bases). Germline CDR1 SGHDT, CDR2 YYEEEE. This CDR3 comprises 14 residues. CDR3 DNA (partial): TGTGCCAGCAGCTTGAGGAGGGGATATGAGTGG. Translating gives CASSLRRGYEW. The complete CDR3 sequence is CASSLRRGYEWAFF. The whole variable domain, remainder taken from reference TRBV5-6 and TRBJ1-1, is DAGVTQSPTHLIKTRGQQVTLRCSPKSGHDTVSWYQQALGQGPQFIFQYYEEEERQRGNFPDRFSGHQFPNYSSELNVNALLLGDSALYLCASSLRRGYEWAFFGQGTRLTVV.